This T cell receptor beta chain was sequenced in a study of cytomegalovirus exposure and HLA in healthy donors (dated 2017 in TCRdb). Study-wide context: An earlier analysis of approximately 640 of the donors reported roughly 300 Gb of sequence data and around 120 million unique TCR beta sequences from about 179 million T cells. In the later analysis, no new phenotypic data were used to find candidate immune exposures; instead, reliance was placed on TCR beta sequences and their occurrence across donors. A separate validation cohort of more than 100 different subjects was used in addition to the 666-subject first cohort. Genome-wide SNP genotypes for about 55% of the roughly 670 donors were used in a later genetic analysis, which treated that subset as a discovery cohort. Across approximately 420 genotyped donors of the cohort, an average of roughly 200,000 unique TCR beta nucleotide sequences per donor were sequenced, and 15% to 20% of those sequences were non-productive. Typing coverage differed by locus: A, B, C, DRB1 and DQB1 were typed in about 620-630 donors, DQA1 in approximately 520, DPA1 in nearly 610, and DPB1 in 472. Donor age, sex, ethnicity and CMV serostatus were collected together with the repertoire data. Class I and class II HLA loci were covered by the typing at four-digit resolution. A few DR-DQ haplotypes were treated as single units for association and clustering because of strong linkage in the cohort. Of the roughly 390 genotyped donors, roughly 85% fell in the genetic ancestry cluster associated with self-reported Caucasian donors. To study patterns of TCR occurrence, a later analysis re-analyzed previously published TCR beta repertoires from 666 donors and added high-resolution HLA genotyping. The study was designed to test whether signatures of past pathogen exposure could be identified by cataloging public T cell receptors. Using immunosequencing, the study profiled T cell repertoires from roughly 650 subjects and related those repertoires to cytomegalovirus serostatus. To decide whether each TCR beta V gene segment behaved as functional or pseudogenic, an earlier analysis of over 500 of the donors relied on high-throughput TCR beta sequencing. Every repertoire in the discovery cohort had been generated on one and the same sequencing platform. High-throughput TCR immunosequencing, statistical association of individual TCRs with disease status, and machine learning were combined to predict cytomegalovirus infection status. An early release covering over 500 HLA-typed donors comprised approximately 290 gigabases of sequencing data and 65 million to 100 million unique TCR sequences. Broader findings and caveats from the paper: In the study, around 150 TCR beta chains were listed as associated with cytomegalovirus. In a later analysis, HLA-associated TCR beta chains showed more clonal expansion and lower generation probabilities than non-associated chains that were equally common. According to a later analysis, parvovirus B19, influenza, CMV and Epstein-Barr virus appeared linked to several top co-occurrence clusters. In a later genetic analysis, a missense DCLRE1C variant was associated with V-gene and J-gene trimming of TCR beta chains, and the association was replicated in an independent cohort. Only TCR beta chains were sequenced in this cohort, and the absence of alpha or paired-chain data limited detectable features. A further reported finding was that TCR beta sequences accurately predicted the HLA-A and HLA-B alleles for most subjects in the first cohort. In an earlier analysis of around 600 of the donors, most TCR beta V segments appeared in productive rearrangements about 87% or about 30% of the time, broadly matching IMGT annotations. According to a later analysis, TCR association rates differed among HLA loci, with DRB1 alleles showing the most associated TCRs and HLA-C alleles showing the fewest. In vitro tests confirmed that a few of the cytomegalovirus-associated TCR beta chains recognize cytomegalovirus antigens. Assigning TCR associations to individual alleles was difficult when HLA alleles, especially DR and DQ, strongly co-occurred. According to a later analysis, most CMV-associated TCR beta chains appeared to be HLA-restricted, and the HLA associations seemed to be driven largely by CMV exposure. According to a later genetic analysis, donors in an Asian-associated ancestry cluster had fewer N-insertions in productive TCRs than the approximately 630-donor mean. The authors suggested that the approach could potentially be extended to other disease states and immunological phenotypes. Immune exposure information for the cohort was limited to CMV serostatus. Sequencing depth was assumed to be roughly uniform across donors in the presence/absence analyses, though that assumption may not hold. HLA typing was unavailable for some donors at each locus, so association tests used only the typed subset. The earlier analysis of 587 of the donors excluded seventeen rarely observed V segments, including chromosome 9 orphons, because counts were too low. Specific HLA alleles were associated with 18,000 or so TCR beta sequences at a false discovery rate of 0.05 in a later analysis. Most TCR sequences were seen in very few donors, while some public TCRs were found in many individuals. Linkage disequilibrium might explain the correlated functional status among segregating V segments, but an unknown experimental factor could not be ruled out. A group of highly shared sequence variants was considered likely to be a technical artifact of the sequencing pipeline. The classifier was reported to diagnose cytomegalovirus status with high specificity and sensitivity in both the original and validation cohorts.

Library generation was performed with the immunoSEQ multiplex PCR assay. For the multiplex PCR, a mixture combining 60 forward primers for TCR Vbeta segments and 13 reverse primers for TCR Jbeta segments was used. The CDR3 region of rearranged TCR beta genes was amplified from genomic DNA by a multiplex PCR assay. On the Illumina HiSeq System, the amplified TCR beta libraries were sequenced as 87-base-pair reads. As for the original processing: A later analysis tallied 75 million to 95 million unique TCR beta chains across the roughly 610 repertoires, and approximately 12 million of those chains were shared by two or more donors. Raw reads were error-corrected and collapsed into unique sequences by a nearest-neighbor algorithm in which closely related sequences were merged to remove PCR and sequencing errors. To assign V, D and J gene segments, CDR3 sequences were aligned to IMGT reference sequences. For a sequence to be retained, a match of at least six nucleotides to both a V gene segment and a J gene segment was required. A rearrangement counted as productive if the CDR3 had no stop codons and remained in frame with V and J, and every other rearrangement counted as non-productive. Following IMGT convention, CDR3 was defined as the stretch from the second conserved V-encoded cysteine to the conserved J-encoded phenylalanine. Sequences without an unambiguous match to a single V gene segment were excluded from the earlier analysis of several hundred of the donors. An earlier analysis of a few hundred of the donors called V segments functional above 56.7% productive rearrangements and segregating when the between-donor standard deviation exceeded 5%. A statistical classification framework was built for diagnosing cytomegalovirus status from the catalog of TCR beta chain sequences. In a later analysis, V and J genes were assigned by comparing TCR nucleotide sequences against IMGT/GENE-DB human TR gene sequences. Using the TCRdist pipeline, a later analysis assigned CDR3 sequences along with most-parsimonious VDJ recombination scenarios. In a later analysis, every TCR beta chain was defined by the combination of its CDR3 amino acid sequence and its V-gene family, and reads without a unique V-gene family were dropped. A later analysis removed 600 or so highly shared, low-generation-probability nucleotide sequences to deal with suspected cross-contamination and a sequencing artifact. For each public chain, a later analysis derived a clonal expansion index from normalized ranks of inferred template counts within each repertoire. A later analysis computed generation probabilities with a VDJ recombination model fitted to out-of-frame rearrangements, and checked the results against IGoR. In a later analysis, hypergeometric tests were used to score TCR-TCR, TCR-HLA and TCR-CMV co-occurrence, with a repertoire-size bias correction applied to TCR pairs. In a later analysis, false discovery rates were estimated by permuting HLA or CMV assignments 20 times. In a later analysis, co-occurring TCRs were grouped with DBSCAN, and TCRdist sequence similarity was added when clustering was performed within HLA-allele-positive subsets. For co-occurrence clustering, repertoires with fewer than 30,000 or more than 120,000 public chains were excluded, along with four to six repertoires with anomalous nucleotide sharing. TCRdb retrieved this table from immuneACCESS and kept in-frame rearrangements only. Not all clones are present; in checked studies, unresolved V genes account for under half, and no reason is known for the remainder. V and J calls and clone size are those listed in that table; D and trimming were worked out from the DNA. The sample yields roughly 200,000 clones; roughly 90% were counted once. The biggest ten clones account for around 0.3% of the sample.

The cohort comprised 666 healthy bone marrow donors. At the time of sampling, all cohort members were nominally healthy, though unrecorded immune exposures were likely present. The donor tested CMV seronegative, placing the donor among the 350 or so seronegative members of the cohort. A peripheral blood sample was provided by each donor, and peripheral blood mononuclear cells were used for TCR beta sequencing. The Qiagen DNeasy Blood Extraction Kit was used to extract genomic DNA from the blood cell samples. As concerns this clone: It has no known antigen specificity. No much larger clonotype is one base removed from it; base qualities were not supplied.

The sequence was obtained from a woman in her thirties in good health and CMV-seronegative. Input material: PBMCs.

At the DNA level, the sequence is TGTGCCACCAGCAGAGATTTGGCCCAAGAGACCCAGTACTTC. Its amino acids are CATSRDLAQETQYF. Recombination connected TRBV15 to TRBJ2-5; no confident D gene assignment can be made. V lost 0 bases and J lost 1 base; the stretch between them is 6 bases long. The germline V gene (reference sequence) gives CDR1 as LNHNV and CDR2 as YYDKDF. The CDR3 runs 14 residues from the cysteine to the phenylalanine. The kept DNA is CDR3 alone, 42 bases in frame from the first base.